Listed below are T cell receptor beta chains from one sample, sequenced in a study of T cells after yellow fever vaccination. TCRdb recomputed calls from the 5' RACE reads with MiXCR, one row per CDR3 protein. In the table there are 320,000 or so distinct CDR3 sequences, approximately 8% of which are singletons. The sequences come from PBMCs, collected roughly 45 days after the first yellow fever vaccination. The receptors derive from a man aged 18 to 29 who received the YFV17D yellow fever vaccine. Each CDR3 is given with its conserved first and last residue. D genes are given only for firm matches. Clone size is not always given. Where it is, it says once, few, many or a class for expanded clones.

v_gene	j_gene	abundance	d_gene	CDR3nt	CDR3aa
TRBV29-1	TRBJ2-1	few	.	TGCAGCGTTGAGAGAGGCAGAGGATACAATGAGCAGTTCTTC	CSVERGRGYNEQFF
TRBV11-2	TRBJ2-3	many	TRBD2	TGTGCCAGCAGCCCCCGGACTAGCGGGGGGGCGGGGGATACGCAGTATTTT	CASSPRTSGGAGDTQYF
TRBV4-2	TRBJ2-7	.	TRBD2	TGTGCCAGCAGCCAATTAGTTAGCGGGGGGCCCCACGAGCAGTACTTC	CASSQLVSGGPHEQYF
TRBV28	TRBJ1-2	.	.	TGTGCCAGCAGCGCCCTTGGCGGGATCTATGGCTACACCTTC	CASSALGGIYGYTF
TRBV6-5	TRBJ1-2	.	.	TGTGCCAGCAGTTACTCACCGACAGGTCCCAACTCTGGCTACACCTTC	CASSYSPTGPNSGYTF
TRBV20-1	TRBJ2-5	many	TRBD1	TGCAGCATTGGGACAGGGGAGACCCAGTACTTC	CSIGTGETQYF
TRBV18	TRBJ2-7	few	TRBD1	TGTGCCAGCTCATCTCCATCAAGGACAGGGGCCTACGAGCAGTACTTC	CASSSPSRTGAYEQYF
TRBV9	TRBJ1-2	.	.	TGTGCCAGCAGCCCTGGTGTAACTAACTATGGCTACACCTTC	CASSPGVTNYGYTF
TRBV18	TRBJ2-2	.	.	TGTGCCAGCTCACCAGGGTTGAGGAACACCGGGGAGCTGTTTTTT	CASSPGLRNTGELFF
TRBV29-1	TRBJ2-1	.	.	TGCAGCGTTGCTGCGGACGTCGATGAGCAGTTCTTC	CSVAADVDEQFF
TRBV20-1	TRBJ1-1	few	TRBD1	TGCAGCGCCGTACCACAGGGGGCGACGAACACTGAAGCTTTCTTT	CSAVPQGATNTEAFF
TRBV5-1	TRBJ2-2	medium-sized	TRBD1	TGCGCCAGCAGCTTCCGGACAGGGGCGACTGGGGAGCTGTTTTTT	CASSFRTGATGELFF
TRBV6-4	TRBJ2-2	few	TRBD2	TGTGCCAGCAGTGTCGCTAGCGGGGGCACCGGGGAGCTGTTTTTT	CASSVASGGTGELFF
TRBV7-9	TRBJ2-7	many	.	TGTGCCAGCAGCTTAGCGCGAGGTAAAGTAGCCTACGAGCAGTACTTC	CASSLARGKVAYEQYF
TRBV6-5	TRBJ2-1	.	TRBD2	TGTGCCAGCAGTTACTTCAGCGGGGGCACCTACAATGAGCAGTTCTTC	CASSYFSGGTYNEQFF
TRBV28	TRBJ2-1	few	.	TGTGCCAGCACCCCCAACAGTCGCTACAATGAGCAGTTCTTC	CASTPNSRYNEQFF
TRBV6-1	TRBJ2-3	.	.	TGTGCCAGCAGTGCCCCCGGGACAGATACGCAGTATTTT	CASSAPGTDTQYF
TRBV19	TRBJ2-4	.	.	TGTGCCAGTAGTATCTGGGCCACTGGCAAAAACATTCAGTACTTC	CASSIWATGKNIQYF
TRBV7-9	TRBJ2-4	medium-sized	.	TGTGCCAGCAGCTTAAGAGGGGCCAAAAACATTCAGTACTTC	CASSLRGAKNIQYF
TRBV20-1	TRBJ2-7	.	.	TGCAGTGCTAGACCCCCCATGGGGACTTCCTACGAGCAGTACTTC	CSARPPMGTSYEQYF
TRBV4-3	TRBJ2-3	few	TRBD1	TGCGCCAGCAGCCAAGAGTACAGGGACAGTAAGGCAGATACGCAGTATTTT	CASSQEYRDSKADTQYF
TRBV20-1	TRBJ2-2	few	TRBD2	TGCAGTGCTAACCGCGGCAGCGGGGGGGCTCACGGGGAGCTGTTTTTT	CSANRGSGGAHGELFF
TRBV12-3/TRBV12-4	TRBJ2-1	few	TRBD1	TGTGCCAGCAGCACTGACAGGGGCAATGAGCAGTTCTTC	CASSTDRGNEQFF